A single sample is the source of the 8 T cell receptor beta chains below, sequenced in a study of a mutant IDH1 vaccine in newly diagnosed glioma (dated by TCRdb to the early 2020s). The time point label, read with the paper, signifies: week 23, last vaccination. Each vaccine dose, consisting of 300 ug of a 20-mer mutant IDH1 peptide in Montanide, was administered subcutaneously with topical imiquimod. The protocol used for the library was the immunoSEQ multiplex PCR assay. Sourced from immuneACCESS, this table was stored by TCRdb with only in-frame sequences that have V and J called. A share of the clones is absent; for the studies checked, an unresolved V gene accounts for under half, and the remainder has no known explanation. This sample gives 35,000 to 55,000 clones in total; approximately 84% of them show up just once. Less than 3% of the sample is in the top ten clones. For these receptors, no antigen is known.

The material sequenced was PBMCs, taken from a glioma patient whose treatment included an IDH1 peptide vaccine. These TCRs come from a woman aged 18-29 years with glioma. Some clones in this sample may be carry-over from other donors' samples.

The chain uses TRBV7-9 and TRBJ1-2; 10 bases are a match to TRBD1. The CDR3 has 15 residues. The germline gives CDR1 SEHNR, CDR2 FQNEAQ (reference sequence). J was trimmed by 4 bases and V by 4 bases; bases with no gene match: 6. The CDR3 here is CASSSETGGIYGYTF. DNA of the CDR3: TGTGCCAGCAGCTCTGAGACAGGGGGCATCTATGGCTACACCTTC.

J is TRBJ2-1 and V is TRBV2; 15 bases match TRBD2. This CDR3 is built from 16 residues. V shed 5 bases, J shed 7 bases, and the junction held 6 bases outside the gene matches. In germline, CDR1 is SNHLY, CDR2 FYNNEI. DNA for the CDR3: TGTGCCAGCAGTTACTGGACTAGCGGGGGGGGAAATGAGCAGTTCTTC. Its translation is CASSYWTSGGGNEQFF.

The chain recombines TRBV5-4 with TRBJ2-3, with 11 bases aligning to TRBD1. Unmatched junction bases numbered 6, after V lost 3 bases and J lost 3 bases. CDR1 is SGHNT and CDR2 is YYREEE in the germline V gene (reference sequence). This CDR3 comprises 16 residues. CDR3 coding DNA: TGTGCCAGCAGCTCAGCCCGGGACAGGGGGACAGATACGCAGTATTTT. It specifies CASSSARDRGTDTQYF.

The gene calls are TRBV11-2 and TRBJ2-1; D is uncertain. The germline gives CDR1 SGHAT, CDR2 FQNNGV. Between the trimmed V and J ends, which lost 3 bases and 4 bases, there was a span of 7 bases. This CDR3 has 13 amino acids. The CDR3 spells CASSLDGYNEQFF. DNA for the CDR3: TGTGCCAGCAGCTTGGACGGTTACAATGAGCAGTTCTTC. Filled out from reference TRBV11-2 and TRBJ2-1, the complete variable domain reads EAGVAQSPRYKIIEKRQSVAFWCNPISGHATLYWYQQILGQGPKLLIQFQNNGVVDDSQLPKDRFSAERLKGVDSTLKIQPAKLEDSAVYLCASSLDGYNEQFFGPGTRLTVL.

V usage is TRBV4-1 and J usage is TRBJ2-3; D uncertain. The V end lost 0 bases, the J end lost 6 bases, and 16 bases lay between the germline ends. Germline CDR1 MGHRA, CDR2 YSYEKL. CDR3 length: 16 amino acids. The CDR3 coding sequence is TGCGCCAGCAGCCAAGATCCCCTCTACTCTGGGGATACGCAGTATTTT. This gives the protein CASSQDPLYSGDTQYF.

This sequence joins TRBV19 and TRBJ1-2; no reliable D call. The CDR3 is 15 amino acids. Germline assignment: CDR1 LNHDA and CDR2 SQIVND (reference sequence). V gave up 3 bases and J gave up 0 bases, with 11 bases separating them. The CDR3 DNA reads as TGTGCCAGTAGTATTATGGCGGGAGCTAACTATGGCTACACCTTC. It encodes CASSIMAGANYGYTF.

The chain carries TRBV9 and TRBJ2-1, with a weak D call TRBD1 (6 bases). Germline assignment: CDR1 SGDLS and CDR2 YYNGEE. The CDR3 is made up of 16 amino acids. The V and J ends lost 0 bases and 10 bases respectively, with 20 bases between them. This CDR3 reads CASSVDWGPRTREQFF. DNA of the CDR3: TGTGCCAGCAGCGTAGATTGGGGGCCGAGGACCAGGGAGCAGTTCTTC.

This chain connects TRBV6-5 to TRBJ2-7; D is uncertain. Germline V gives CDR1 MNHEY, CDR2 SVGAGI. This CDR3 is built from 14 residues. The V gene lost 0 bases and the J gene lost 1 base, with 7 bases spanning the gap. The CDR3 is CASSYSRLSYEQYF. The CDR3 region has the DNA TGTGCCAGCAGTTACTCACGGTTATCCTACGAGCAGTACTTC.